These 20 T cell receptor beta chains were all obtained from the same sample, sequenced in a study of CD8 T cells in Susac syndrome. RNA totalling about 0.45 to 1 ug underwent reverse transcription with random hexamers. TCRdb fed the immunoSEQ multiplex PCR reads into MiXCR, producing one record per CDR3 protein. This table holds 90,000 to 150,000 distinct CDR3 sequences, 85% to 95% found once. Sequences were obtained from CD4+ T cells from PBMCs. The receptors were gathered from a human donor with multiple sclerosis.

The chain employs TRBV11-1 and TRBJ2-1; 14 bases agree with TRBD2. CDR1 is SGHAT, CDR2 FQDESV, per germline (reference sequence). The CDR3 sequence is 15 residues long. With V trimmed by 3 bases and J by 12 bases, 7 bases remained unmatched. Here the CDR3 DNA reads TGTGCCAGCAGCTTGGGGACTAGCGGGGGAGCAGGGCAGTTCTTC. This encodes CASSLGTSGGAGQFF.

The rearrangement joins TRBV19 to TRBJ2-7; tentatively, D is TRBD1 or TRBD2 (6 bases each). This CDR3 is built from 13 residues. Trimming left V 6 bases short and J 4 bases short, with 13 bases between. Germline CDR1 LNHDA, CDR2 SQIVND (reference sequence). In DNA form, the CDR3 reads TGTGCCAGTAGCAACAGGAGGGGGTACGAGCAGTACTTC. Protein: CASSNRRGYEQYF.

This chain connects TRBV30 to TRBJ2-3; weak D call: TRBD2 (6 bases). The V end lost 3 bases, the J end lost 1 base, and 11 bases lay between the germline ends. This CDR3 has 14 residues. Germline values: CDR1 GTSNPN, CDR2 SVGIG (reference sequence). Here the CDR3 DNA reads TGTGCCTGGAGCACAACGGGGGGCACAGATACGCAGTATTTT. As protein: CAWSTTGGTDTQYF.

The V and J genes are TRBV7-2 and TRBJ1-6; D may be TRBD1 (5 bases). Germline lookup yields CDR1 SGHTA and CDR2 FQGNSA. V lost 7 bases to trimming and J lost 7 bases, with 17 bases between them. The CDR3 has 15 residues. The CDR3 DNA reads TGTGCCAGCAAGGAGGGGATGAGAGAGAATTCACCCCTCCACTTT. Protein sequence: CASKEGMRENSPLHF.

The gene calls are TRBV5-4 and TRBJ2-7; 9 nucleotides match TRBD1. V was pared by 0 bases and J by 5 bases, with 9 bases of the junction left unmatched. CDR1 is SGHNT and CDR2 is YYREEE in the germline V gene (reference sequence). The CDR3 extends over 16 amino acids. In DNA form, the CDR3 reads TGTGCCAGCAGCTTGGGAGGGACAGGGATTGACCACGAGCAGTACTTC. Protein: CASSLGGTGIDHEQYF.

The rearrangement uses TRBV10-3 and TRBJ2-6, with D uncertain. Trimming pared 6 bases from V and 6 bases from J, leaving 9 bases between. Germline lookup yields CDR1 ENHRY and CDR2 SYGVKD. The CDR3 loop spans 13 amino acids. CDR3 protein: CAISHDQANVLTF. The CDR3 region has the DNA TGTGCCATCAGCCACGACCAGGCCAACGTCCTGACTTTC.

V is TRBV18 and J is TRBJ1-6; D perhaps matches TRBD1 (6 bases). The germline V and J ends were trimmed by 3 bases and 6 bases, with 15 bases remaining between them. Germline V CDR1 and CDR2: KGHSH, LQKENI. The CDR3 contains 16 residues. The CDR3 here is CASSPPVGGGNSPLHF. The CDR3 DNA reads as TGTGCCAGCTCACCCCCGGTGGGAGGGGGTAATTCACCCCTCCACTTT.

This chain links TRBV2 with TRBJ2-3; TRBD1 aligns across 7 bases. This CDR3 region has 15 residues. Germline CDR1 SNHLY, CDR2 FYNNEI. Trimming at V came to 3 bases and at J to 4 bases, leaving 7 bases not matched to a gene. CDR3 in DNA: TGTGCCAGCAGTGAGAGGGGGCTCCGGGCAGATACGCAGTATTTT. This encodes CASSERGLRADTQYF.

The chain joins TRBV5-1 to TRBJ2-5; no firm D call. The CDR3 consists of 11 residues. Germline CDR1 reads SGHRS; CDR2 reads YFSETQ. The V end was cut by 6 bases, the J end by 2 bases, with 5 bases between. The CDR3 sequence is CASNLQETQYF. CDR3 nucleotides: TGCGCCAGCAACTTACAAGAGACCCAGTACTTC.

J is TRBJ2-1 and V is TRBV10-3; possible D gene TRBD2, 5 bases. The CDR3 consists of 11 residues. V was pared by 10 bases and J by 7 bases, with 11 bases between. CDR1 is ENHRY and CDR2 is SYGVKD in the germline V gene. CDR3 sequence: CATEGANEQFF. The CDR3, as DNA: TGTGCCACCGAGGGAGCGAATGAGCAGTTCTTC.

The rearrangement uses TRBV25-1 and TRBJ2-5; 8 bases are shared with TRBD2. Germline CDR1 MGHDK, CDR2 SYGVNS. The J segment lost 2 bases and the V segment lost 5 bases, leaving 7 bases of the junction unmatched. The length of the CDR3 is 15 residues. CDR3 DNA sequence: TGTGCCAGCAGTCGGAGCGGGGGAGCACAAGAGACCCAGTACTTC. Its protein is CASSRSGGAQETQYF.

This clonotype appeared a single time. The CDR3 nucleotides read TGTGCCAGCAGTTTCGCGCAGGGGGCGCATGGTGGCTACACCTTC. It is translated as CASSFAQGAHGGYTF. V gene TRBV12-3 or TRBV12-4 combines with J gene TRBJ1-2; the match to TRBD1 covers 8 bases. The trim removed 3 bases at V and 7 bases at J, leaving 10 bases unmatched. CDR3 length: 15 residues.

The V and J genes are TRBV19 and TRBJ2-4; possibly TRBD1 for D (6 bases). CDR1 is LNHDA, CDR2 SQIVND, per germline (reference sequence). The CDR3 runs to 15 residues. The germline V and J ends were trimmed by 4 bases and 2 bases, with 12 bases remaining between them. The CDR3 loop reads CASSTPTGSKNIQYF. CDR3 DNA: TGTGCCAGTAGTACGCCCACAGGGTCCAAAAACATTCAGTACTTC.

The chain employs TRBV6-5 and TRBJ1-3; D unclear. The V end was cut by 0 bases, the J end by 7 bases, with 13 bases between. Germline loops: CDR1 MNHEY, CDR2 SVGAGI. CDR3 length equals 15 residues. CDR3 in amino acids: CASSYSYQMDNTIYF. The CDR3 bases are TGTGCCAGCAGTTACTCGTATCAGATGGACAACACCATATATTTT.

CDR3 in DNA: TGCGCCAGCAGCTCAAGACTGGGCACTGAAGCTTTCTTT. It yields the protein CASSSRLGTEAFF. This rearrangement joins TRBV5-1 to TRBJ1-1; no clear D. The CDR3 has 13 residues. Trimming pared 3 bases from V and 4 bases from J, leaving 10 bases between. Germline-derived CDR1 and CDR2 are SGHRS and YFSETQ.

The table lists this clonotype with a few counts. V and J are TRBV29-1 and TRBJ1-6, with D hard to call. V was shortened by 1 base and J by 5 bases, with 6 bases between the two germline ends. The germline CDR1 and CDR2 sequences are SQVTM and ANQGSEA. This CDR3 has 13 amino acids. This CDR3 is CSVEGPHNSPLHF. The CDR3 DNA follows: TGCAGCGTTGAAGGGCCCCATAATTCACCCCTCCACTTT.

V gene TRBV20-1 combines with J gene TRBJ1-4; perhaps TRBD1 as D (5 bases). V was clipped by 4 bases and J by 8 bases, with 14 bases between them. The CDR3 has 13 residues. From germline, CDR1 is DFQATT and CDR2 SNEGSKA (reference sequence). The CDR3 DNA reads TGCAGTGCTAATCAGGGAGTTGGAGAAAAACTGTTTTTT. Its protein is CSANQGVGEKLFF.

V is TRBV6-2 or TRBV6-3 and J is TRBJ2-7, with TRBD1 identical over 9 bases. The V gene end was trimmed by 8 bases and the J gene end by 1 base; junction bases not matched to a gene: 6. CDR3 length: 14 amino acids. The germline CDR1 and CDR2 sequences are MNHEY and SVGEGT. In DNA form, the CDR3 reads TGTGCCAGCCACGGGACAGGGCGTTCCTACGAGCAGTACTTC. Protein product: CASHGTGRSYEQYF.

The rearrangement joins TRBV7-2 to TRBJ1-5; D unresolved. V gave up 4 bases and J gave up 5 bases, with 9 bases separating them. Germline CDR1 reads SGHTA; CDR2 reads FQGNSA. The CDR3 covers 13 residues. The CDR3 DNA reads TGTGCCAGCAGCTCGCTCGGGTATCAGCCCCAGCATTTT. Encoded protein: CASSSLGYQPQHF.

The V call is TRBV12-3 or TRBV12-4, the J call TRBJ2-3; no firm D call. V shed 6 bases and J shed 9 bases, with 10 bases lying between them. CDR3 size: 11 residues. In nucleotides, the CDR3 is TGTGCCAGCAGCGTAATCGGAACGCAGTATTTT. As protein: CASSVIGTQYF.